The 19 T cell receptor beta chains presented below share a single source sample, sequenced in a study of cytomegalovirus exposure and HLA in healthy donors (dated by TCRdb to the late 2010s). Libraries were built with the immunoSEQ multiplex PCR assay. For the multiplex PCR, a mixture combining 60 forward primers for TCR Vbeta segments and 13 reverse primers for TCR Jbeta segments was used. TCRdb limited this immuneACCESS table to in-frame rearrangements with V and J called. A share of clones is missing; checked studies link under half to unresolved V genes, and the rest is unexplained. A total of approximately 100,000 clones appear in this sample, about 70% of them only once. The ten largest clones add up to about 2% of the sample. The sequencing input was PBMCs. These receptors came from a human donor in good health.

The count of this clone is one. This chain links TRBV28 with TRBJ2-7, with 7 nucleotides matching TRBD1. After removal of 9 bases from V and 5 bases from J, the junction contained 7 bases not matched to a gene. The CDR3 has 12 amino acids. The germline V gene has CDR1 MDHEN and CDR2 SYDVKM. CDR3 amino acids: CASTQGRDEQYF. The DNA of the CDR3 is TGTGCCAGTACACAGGGGAGAGACGAGCAGTACTTC.

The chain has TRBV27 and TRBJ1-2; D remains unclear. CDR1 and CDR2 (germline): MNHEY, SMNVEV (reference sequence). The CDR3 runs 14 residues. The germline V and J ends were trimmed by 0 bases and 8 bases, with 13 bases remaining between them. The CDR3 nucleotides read TGTGCCAGCAGTTTATCGACAACCGAGGGAGGCTACACCTTC. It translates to CASSLSTTEGGYTF.

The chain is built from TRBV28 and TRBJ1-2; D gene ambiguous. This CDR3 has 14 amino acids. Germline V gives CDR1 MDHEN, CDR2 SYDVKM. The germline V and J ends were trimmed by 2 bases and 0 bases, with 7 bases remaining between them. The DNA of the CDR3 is TGTGCCAGCAGTTTAAATACGGCTAACTATGGCTACACCTTC. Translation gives CASSLNTANYGYTF.

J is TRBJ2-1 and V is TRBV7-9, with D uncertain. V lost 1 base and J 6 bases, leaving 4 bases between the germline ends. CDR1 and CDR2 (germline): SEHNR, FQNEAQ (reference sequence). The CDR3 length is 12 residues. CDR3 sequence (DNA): TGTGCCAGCAGCTTAGTCCTCAATGAGCAGTTCTTC. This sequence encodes CASSLVLNEQFF.

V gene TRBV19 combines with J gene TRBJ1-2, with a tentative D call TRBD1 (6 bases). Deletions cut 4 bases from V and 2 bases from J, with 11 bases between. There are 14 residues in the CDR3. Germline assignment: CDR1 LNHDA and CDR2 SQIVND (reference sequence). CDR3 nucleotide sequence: TGTGCCAGTAGTAGTTTAGGACAGAACTATGGCTACACCTTC. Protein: CASSSLGQNYGYTF.

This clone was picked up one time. CDR3 amino acids: CASSVGQGMVTEAFF. CDR3 bases: TGTGCCAGCAGCGTGGGACAGGGGATGGTGACAGAAGCTTTCTTT. The chain couples TRBV9 to TRBJ1-1; 10 nucleotides line up with TRBD1. Germline loops: CDR1 SGDLS, CDR2 YYNGEE. The trim removed 2 bases at V and 8 bases at J, leaving 9 bases unmatched. The CDR3 covers 15 residues. The variable domain in full, completed from reference TRBV9 and TRBJ1-1, reads DSGVTQTPKHLITATGQRVTLRCSPRSGDLSVYWYQQSLDQGLQFLIQYYNGEERAKGNILERFSAQQFPDLHSELNLSSLELGDSALYFCASSVGQGMVTEAFFGQGTRLTVV.

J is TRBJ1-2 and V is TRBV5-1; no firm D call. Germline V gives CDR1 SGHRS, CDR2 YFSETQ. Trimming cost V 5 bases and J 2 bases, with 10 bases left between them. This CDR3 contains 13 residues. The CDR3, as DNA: TGCGCCAGCAGTGAAGAACGGAACTATGGCTACACCTTC. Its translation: CASSEERNYGYTF.

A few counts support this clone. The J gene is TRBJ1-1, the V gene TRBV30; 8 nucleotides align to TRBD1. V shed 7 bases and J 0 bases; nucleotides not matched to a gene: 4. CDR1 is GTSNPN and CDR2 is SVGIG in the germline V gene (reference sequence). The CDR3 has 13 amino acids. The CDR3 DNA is TGTGCCTCCCGGGACAGGATGAACACTGAAGCTTTCTTT. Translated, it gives CASRDRMNTEAFF.

The CDR3 DNA reads TGCAGCGTGCCAGGGGTAGATACGCAGTATTTT. Encoded protein: CSVPGVDTQYF. The genes are TRBV29-1 and TRBJ2-3, with D perhaps matching TRBD1 (6 bases). Germline V gene lookup returns CDR1 SQVTM and CDR2 ANQGSEA. The CDR3 extends over 11 amino acids. V lost 6 bases and J lost 5, with 9 bases in between.

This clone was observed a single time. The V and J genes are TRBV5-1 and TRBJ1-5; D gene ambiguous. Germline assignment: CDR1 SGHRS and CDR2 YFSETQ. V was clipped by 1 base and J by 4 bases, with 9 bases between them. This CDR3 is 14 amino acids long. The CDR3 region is CASSLTPDNQPQHF. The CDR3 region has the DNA TGCGCCAGCAGCTTGACACCCGATAATCAGCCCCAGCATTTT.

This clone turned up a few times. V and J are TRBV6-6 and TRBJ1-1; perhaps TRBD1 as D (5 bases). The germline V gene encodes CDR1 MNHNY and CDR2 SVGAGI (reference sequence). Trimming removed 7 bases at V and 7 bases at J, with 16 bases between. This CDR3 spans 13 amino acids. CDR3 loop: CASMAGHTFEAFF. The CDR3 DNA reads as TGTGCCAGCATGGCAGGGCATACTTTTGAAGCTTTCTTT.

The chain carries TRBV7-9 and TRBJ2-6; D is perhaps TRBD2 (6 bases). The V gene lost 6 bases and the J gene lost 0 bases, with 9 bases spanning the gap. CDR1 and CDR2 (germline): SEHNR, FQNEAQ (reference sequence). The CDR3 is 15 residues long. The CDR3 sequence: CASSKGGSGANVLTF. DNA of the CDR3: TGTGCCAGCAGTAAGGGAGGCTCTGGGGCCAACGTCCTGACTTTC. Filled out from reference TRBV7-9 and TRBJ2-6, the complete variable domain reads DTGVSQNPRHKITKRGQNVTFRCDPISEHNRLYWYRQTLGQGPEFLTYFQNEAQLEKSRLLSDRFSAERPKGSFSTLEIQRTEQGDSAMYLCASSKGGSGANVLTFGAGSRLTVL.

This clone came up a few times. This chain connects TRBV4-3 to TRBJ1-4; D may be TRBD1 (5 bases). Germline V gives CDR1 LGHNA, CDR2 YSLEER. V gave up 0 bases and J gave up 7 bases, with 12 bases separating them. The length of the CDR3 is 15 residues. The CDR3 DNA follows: TGCGCCAGCAGCCAAGAATCAAGGGGAGGTGAAAAACTGTTTTTT. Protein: CASSQESRGGEKLFF.

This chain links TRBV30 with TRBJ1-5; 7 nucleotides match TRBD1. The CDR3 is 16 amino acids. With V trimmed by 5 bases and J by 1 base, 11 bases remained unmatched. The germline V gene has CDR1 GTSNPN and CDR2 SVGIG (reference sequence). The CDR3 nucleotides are TGTGCCTGGCAAGAGGAGACAGGGCGGAGCAATCAGCCCCAGCATTTT. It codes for CAWQEETGRSNQPQHF.

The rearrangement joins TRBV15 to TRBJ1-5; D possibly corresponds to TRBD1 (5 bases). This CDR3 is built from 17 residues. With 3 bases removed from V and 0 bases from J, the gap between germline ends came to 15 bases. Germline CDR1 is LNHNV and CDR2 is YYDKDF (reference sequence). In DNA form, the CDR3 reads TGTGCCACCAGCAGTGACGACAGCGGGATTAGCAATCAGCCCCAGCATTTT. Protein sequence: CATSSDDSGISNQPQHF.

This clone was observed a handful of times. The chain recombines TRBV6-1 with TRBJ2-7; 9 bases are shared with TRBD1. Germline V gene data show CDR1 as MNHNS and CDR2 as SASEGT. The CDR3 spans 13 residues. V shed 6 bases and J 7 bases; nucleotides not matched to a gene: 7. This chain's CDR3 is CASSAQGAEEQYF. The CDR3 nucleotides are TGTGCCAGCAGCGCACAGGGGGCCGAGGAGCAGTACTTC.

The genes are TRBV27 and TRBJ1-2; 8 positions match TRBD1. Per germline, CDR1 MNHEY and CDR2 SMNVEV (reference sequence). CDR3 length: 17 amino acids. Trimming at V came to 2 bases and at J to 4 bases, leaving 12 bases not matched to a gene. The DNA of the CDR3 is TGTGCCAGCAGTTTACGACTTACAGGGGGGAGGCCCTATGGCTACACCTTC. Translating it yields CASSLRLTGGRPYGYTF.

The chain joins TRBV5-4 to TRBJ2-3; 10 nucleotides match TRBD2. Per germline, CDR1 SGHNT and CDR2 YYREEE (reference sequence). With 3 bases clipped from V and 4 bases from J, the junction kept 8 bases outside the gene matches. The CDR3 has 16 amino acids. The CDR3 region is CASSSGAGGLADTQYF. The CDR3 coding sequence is TGTGCCAGCAGCTCTGGAGCGGGAGGGCTAGCAGATACGCAGTATTTT.

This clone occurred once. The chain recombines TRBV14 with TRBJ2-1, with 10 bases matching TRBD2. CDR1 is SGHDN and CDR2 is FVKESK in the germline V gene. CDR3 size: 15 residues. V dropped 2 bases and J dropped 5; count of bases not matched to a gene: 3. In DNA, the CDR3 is TGTGCCAGCAGCCAATTACTAGCGGGGAACAATGAGCAGTTCTTC. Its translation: CASSQLLAGNNEQFF.